A selection of T cell receptor beta chains follows, all from one sample in a study of neurological immune-mediated disorders. One entry per CDR3 protein results from TCRdb running MiXCR on the 5' RACE reads. The table lists roughly 30,000 distinct CDR3 sequences, roughly 12% of them singletons. What was sequenced was PBMCs. The receptors come from a woman in her fifties or sixties in good health. Both conserved end residues are part of each CDR3. D genes are given only for firm matches. A clone size is listed for some rows: how often the clone was seen (once, few, many), or a class if it is expanded.

j_call: TRBJ1-5; v_call: TRBV20-1; clone_size: many; d_call: TRBD1; cdr3_nt: TGCAGTGCTCAACAGGGGTTCGACCTTAGGGGCAATCAGCCCCAGCATTTT; cdr3_aa: CSAQQGFDLRGNQPQHF
j_call: TRBJ2-2; v_call: TRBV19; clone_size: many; d_call: NA; cdr3_nt: TGTGCCAGTACCTCGTTTAGGTTAGGGGACACCGGGGAGCTGTTTTTT; cdr3_aa: CASTSFRLGDTGELFF
j_call: TRBJ2-7; v_call: TRBV20-1; clone_size: many; d_call: NA; cdr3_nt: TGCAGTGCTACTGGCAGTAGCCCCTACGAGCAGTACTTC; cdr3_aa: CSATGSSPYEQYF
j_call: TRBJ2-2; v_call: TRBV5-6; clone_size: many; d_call: TRBD2; cdr3_nt: TGTGCCAGCAGCCCTGGACTAGCGGGGGATCGGATCACCGGGGAGCTGTTTTTT; cdr3_aa: CASSPGLAGDRITGELFF
j_call: TRBJ1-4; v_call: TRBV7-2; clone_size: many; d_call: TRBD1; cdr3_nt: TGTGCCAGCAGCCCCACAGGGGGCTCTAATGAAAAACTGTTTTTT; cdr3_aa: CASSPTGGSNEKLFF
j_call: TRBJ2-7; v_call: TRBV13; clone_size: many; d_call: NA; cdr3_nt: TGTGCCAGCAGCGCGGGACAGCGTTACGAGCAGTACTTC; cdr3_aa: CASSAGQRYEQYF
j_call: TRBJ1-4; v_call: TRBV5-8; clone_size: many; d_call: NA; cdr3_nt: TGTGCCAGCAGCTTGGCAAGAAATGAAAAACTGTTTTTT; cdr3_aa: CASSLARNEKLFF
j_call: TRBJ2-7; v_call: TRBV4-3; clone_size: many; d_call: NA; cdr3_nt: TGCGCCAGCAGCCAAGATAACAGAGCTTACGAGCAGTACTTC; cdr3_aa: CASSQDNRAYEQYF
j_call: TRBJ1-3; v_call: TRBV18; clone_size: many; d_call: NA; cdr3_nt: TGTGCCAGCTCACCGACCGGAATCTCTGGAAACACCATATATTTT; cdr3_aa: CASSPTGISGNTIYF
j_call: TRBJ1-5; v_call: TRBV20-1; clone_size: many; d_call: NA; cdr3_nt: TGCAGTGCTATCAATACTCAGCCCCAGCATTTT; cdr3_aa: CSAINTQPQHF
j_call: TRBJ2-1; v_call: TRBV5-6; clone_size: many; d_call: TRBD2; cdr3_nt: TGTGCCAGCAGCTTGGTGCCGGGGGGGGGCAATGAGCAGTTCTTC; cdr3_aa: CASSLVPGGGNEQFF
j_call: TRBJ2-2; v_call: TRBV4-3; clone_size: many; d_call: TRBD2; cdr3_nt: TGCGCCAGCAGCCCCTTAGCGGGGGACCAGAACACCGGGGAGCTGTTTTTT; cdr3_aa: CASSPLAGDQNTGELFF
j_call: TRBJ2-5; v_call: TRBV7-3; clone_size: many; d_call: TRBD2; cdr3_nt: TGTGCCAGCAGCTTAATTGGCGGGGGGTTGGAGACCCAGTACTTC; cdr3_aa: CASSLIGGGLETQYF
j_call: TRBJ2-1; v_call: TRBV7-2; clone_size: many; d_call: TRBD1; cdr3_nt: TGTGCCAGCAGCTTTGACAGGGGGGGCAATGAGCAGTTCTTC; cdr3_aa: CASSFDRGGNEQFF
j_call: TRBJ1-1; v_call: TRBV20-1; clone_size: NA; d_call: NA; cdr3_nt: TGCAGTGCTAGAGATCCAAAGGGGAGGGGGACTGAAGCTTTCTTT; cdr3_aa: CSARDPKGRGTEAFF
j_call: TRBJ2-2; v_call: TRBV7-2; clone_size: many; d_call: NA; cdr3_nt: TGTGCCAGCAGCTTAGGGGACCCCGGGGAGCTGTTTTTT; cdr3_aa: CASSLGDPGELFF
j_call: TRBJ1-3; v_call: TRBV5-1; clone_size: many; d_call: NA; cdr3_nt: TGCGCCAGCAGCTTCGGACACCCGAGCTCTGGAAACACCATATATTTT; cdr3_aa: CASSFGHPSSGNTIYF
j_call: TRBJ2-7; v_call: TRBV20-1; clone_size: medium-sized; d_call: TRBD2; cdr3_nt: TGCAGTGCTCCGAGACTAGCGGGAGTGTCCTACGAGCAGTACTTC; cdr3_aa: CSAPRLAGVSYEQYF
j_call: TRBJ2-1; v_call: TRBV29-1; clone_size: many; d_call: NA; cdr3_nt: TGCAGCGTAAGGGACCCCCCCAATGAGCAGTTCTTC; cdr3_aa: CSVRDPPNEQFF
j_call: TRBJ2-3; v_call: TRBV4-3; clone_size: many; d_call: NA; cdr3_nt: TGCGCCAGCAGCCTAACCCGACTAGTAGATGTGACAGATACGCAGTATTTT; cdr3_aa: CASSLTRLVDVTDTQYF
j_call: TRBJ2-1; v_call: TRBV5-1; clone_size: many; d_call: NA; cdr3_nt: TGCGCCAGCAGCTTGGTGGGGAATCCCGACAATGAGCAGTTCTTC; cdr3_aa: CASSLVGNPDNEQFF
j_call: TRBJ2-2; v_call: TRBV4-1; clone_size: many; d_call: TRBD1; cdr3_nt: TGCGCCAGCACCCAACACGGGACAGGGGCCGGGGAGCTGTTTTTT; cdr3_aa: CASTQHGTGAGELFF
j_call: TRBJ2-5; v_call: TRBV20-1; clone_size: many; d_call: NA; cdr3_nt: TGCAGTGTCTCGGACTGGATAATTCGGACCCAGTACTTC; cdr3_aa: CSVSDWIIRTQYF